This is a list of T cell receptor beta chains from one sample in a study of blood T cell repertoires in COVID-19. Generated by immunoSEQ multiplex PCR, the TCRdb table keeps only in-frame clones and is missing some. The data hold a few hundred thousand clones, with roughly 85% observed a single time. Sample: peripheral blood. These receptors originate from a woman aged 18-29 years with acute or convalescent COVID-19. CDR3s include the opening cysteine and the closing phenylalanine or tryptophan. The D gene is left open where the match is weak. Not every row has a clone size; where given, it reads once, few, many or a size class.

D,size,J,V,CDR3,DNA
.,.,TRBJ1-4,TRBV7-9,CASSLVAIGSKKLFF,TGTGCCAGCAGCCTCGTAGCGATCGGTAGCAAAAAACTGTTTTTT
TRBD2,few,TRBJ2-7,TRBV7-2,CASSPTLASGRRYEQYF,TGTGCCAGCAGCCCCACTCTAGCTAGCGGGAGACGGTACGAGCAGTACTTC
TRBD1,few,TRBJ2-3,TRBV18,CASSPQTGSRDTQYF,TGTGCCAGCTCACCACAGACAGGGAGTCGGGATACGCAGTATTTT
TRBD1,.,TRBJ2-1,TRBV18,CASSPPTGTGGHDEQFF,TGTGCCAGCTCACCTCCCACCGGGACAGGGGGGCACGATGAGCAGTTCTTC
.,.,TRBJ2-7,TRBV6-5,CASSYRGFSYEQYF,TGTGCCAGCAGTTACAGGGGGTTCTCCTACGAGCAGTACTTC
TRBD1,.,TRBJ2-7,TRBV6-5,CASTPEGARYEQYF,TGTGCCAGCACCCCCGAGGGGGCGCGTTACGAGCAGTACTTC
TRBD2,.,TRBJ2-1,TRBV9,CASETNPSGTSNEQFF,TGTGCCAGCGAGACAAATCCGTCCGGGACTAGCAATGAGCAGTTCTTC
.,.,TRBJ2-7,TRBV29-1,CSVEEGNEQYF,TGCAGCGTTGAGGAGGGGAACGAGCAGTACTTC
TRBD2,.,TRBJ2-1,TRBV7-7,CASSLGTSGYNEQFF,TGTGCTAGCAGCTTAGGGACTAGCGGCTACAATGAGCAGTTCTTC
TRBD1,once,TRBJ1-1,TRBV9,CASSVASTGIPMNTEAFF,TGTGCCAGCAGCGTAGCGTCGACAGGGATACCCATGAACACTGAAGCTTTCTTT
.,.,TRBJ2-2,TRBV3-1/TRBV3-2,CASSQDSGEGELFF,TGTGCCAGCAGCCAAGATTCAGGGGAGGGGGAGCTGTTTTTT
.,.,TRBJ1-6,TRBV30,CAWTRATSGTTGSYNSPLHF,TGTGCCTGGACCCGGGCAACCTCCGGGACAACGGGTTCCTATAATTCACCCCTCCACTTT
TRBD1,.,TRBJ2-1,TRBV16,CASSGQGDYNEQFF,TGTGCCAGCAGCGGACAGGGGGATTACAATGAGCAGTTCTTC
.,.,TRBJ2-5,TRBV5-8,CASSLFGGETQYF,TGTGCCAGCAGCTTGTTCGGGGGAGAGACCCAGTACTTC
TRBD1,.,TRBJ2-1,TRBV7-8,CASSWETGVREQFF,TGTGCCAGCAGCTGGGAGACAGGGGTCCGCGAGCAGTTCTTC
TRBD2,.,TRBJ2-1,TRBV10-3,CAISENNGLAGPGEQFF,TGTGCCATCAGTGAGAATAACGGGCTAGCGGGTCCTGGTGAGCAGTTCTTC
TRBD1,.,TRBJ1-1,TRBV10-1,CASSSGGEGTEAFF,TGCGCCAGCAGTTCAGGGGGCGAGGGCACTGAAGCTTTCTTT
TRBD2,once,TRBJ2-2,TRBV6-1,CASREYGLAGLSTGELFF,TGTGCCAGCAGGGAATACGGACTAGCGGGATTGAGCACCGGGGAGCTGTTTTTT
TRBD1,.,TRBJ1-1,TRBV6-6,CASSSGQGDEAFF,TGTGCCAGCAGCTCCGGACAGGGGGATGAAGCTTTCTTT
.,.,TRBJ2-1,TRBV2,CASSGTWLASYNEQFF,TGTGCCAGCAGTGGGACTTGGCTAGCTTCATACAATGAGCAGTTCTTC
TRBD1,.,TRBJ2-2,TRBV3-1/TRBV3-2,CASSRQGQGSSGELFF,TGTGCCAGCAGCCGACAGGGGCAGGGGTCGTCCGGGGAGCTGTTTTTT
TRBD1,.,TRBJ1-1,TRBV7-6,CASSLDVGTGGKDTEAFF,TGTGCCAGCAGCTTAGATGTCGGGACAGGGGGCAAAGACACTGAAGCTTTCTTT
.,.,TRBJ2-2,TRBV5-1,CASSSGNTGELFF,TGCGCCAGCAGCTCAGGGAACACCGGGGAGCTGTTTTTT